This entry lists 21 T cell receptor beta chains sequenced from one sample in a study of cytomegalovirus exposure and HLA in healthy donors. The PCR ran on 60 Vbeta and 13 Jbeta primers. TCRdb's table, derived via immunoSEQ multiplex PCR, lists solely in-frame clones and lacks some. The repertoire holds roughly 130,000 clones, 8% to 9.5% seen once, with 5% to 6% in the top ten. What was sequenced was PBMCs. The receptors derive from a man aged 35 to 55 in good health and CMV-seronegative.

There are a few counts of this clone. The chain uses TRBV2 and TRBJ1-1; D is uncertain. Trimming stripped 7 bases from V and 6 bases from J, with 18 bases between. Germline values: CDR1 SNHLY, CDR2 FYNNEI. The CDR3 is 14 amino acids. The CDR3 is CASNPGFTGAEAFF. CDR3 coding DNA: TGTGCCAGCAACCCCGGCTTCACGGGTGCTGAAGCTTTCTTT.

The chain couples TRBV5-1 to TRBJ1-4; possible D gene TRBD1, 6 bases. The germline gives CDR1 SGHRS, CDR2 YFSETQ. V lost 4 bases, J lost 8 bases, and 12 bases lay in between. CDR3 length equals 13 residues. The CDR3 region has the DNA TGCGCCAGCAGCCGACAGGATGAAGAAAAACTGTTTTTT. Its translation: CASSRQDEEKLFF. The entire variable domain, with the rest obtained from reference TRBV5-1 and TRBJ1-4, is as follows: KAGVTQTPRYLIKTRGQQVTLSCSPISGHRSVSWYQQTPGQGLQFLFEYFSETQRNKGNFPGRFSGRQFSNSRSEMNVSTLELGDSALYLCASSRQDEEKLFFGSGTQLSVL.

This clone was observed a few times. The chain recombines TRBV21-1 with TRBJ2-2; the DNA was not compared with TRBD2, the D call given in the table. TRBV21-1 is described as a pseudogene. The CDR3 is 16 residues long. The CDR3 nucleotides read TGTGCCAGCAGCAAATCAGGCCTAGCAGGCACCGGGGAGCTGTTTTTT. It specifies CASSKSGLAGTGELFF.

This clone was observed a few times. The genes are TRBV19 and TRBJ1-2; the match to TRBD1 covers 8 bases. The CDR3 consists of 14 residues. Germline values: CDR1 LNHDA, CDR2 SQIVND (reference sequence). Unmatched junction bases numbered 0, after V lost 1 base and J lost 2 bases. DNA for the CDR3: TGTGCCAGTAGTATAGGGGACAGGAACTATGGCTACACCTTC. Amino acids: CASSIGDRNYGYTF. The variable domain in full, with the rest retrieved from reference TRBV19 and TRBJ1-2, is DGGITQSPKYLFRKEGQNVTLSCEQNLNHDAMYWYRQDPGQGLRLIYYSQIVNDFQKGDIAEGYSVSREKKESFPLTVTSAQKNPTAFYLCASSIGDRNYGYTFGSGTRLTVV.

This chain connects TRBV7-9 to TRBJ2-3; D may be TRBD2 (6 bases). Trimming left V 0 bases short and J 1 base short, with 11 bases between. CDR1 is SEHNR and CDR2 is FQNEAQ in the germline V gene (reference sequence). The length of the CDR3 is 16 residues. The CDR3 loop is CASSLAEGAGTDTQYF. The CDR3 coding sequence is TGTGCCAGCAGCTTAGCGGAGGGTGCGGGCACAGATACGCAGTATTTT. Together with reference TRBV7-9 and TRBJ2-3, the CDR3 gives the full variable domain: DTGVSQNPRHKITKRGQNVTFRCDPISEHNRLYWYRQTLGQGPEFLTYFQNEAQLEKSRLLSDRFSAERPKGSFSTLEIQRTEQGDSAMYLCASSLAEGAGTDTQYFGPGTRLTVL.

The rearrangement joins TRBV29-1 to TRBJ2-1; 7 bases map to TRBD2. The V gene end was trimmed by 4 bases and the J gene end by 0 bases; junction bases not matched to a gene: 9. In germline, CDR1 is SQVTM, CDR2 ANQGSEA. The CDR3 consists of 16 residues. The CDR3: CSVGGGLFSSYNEQFF. The CDR3 nucleotides are TGCAGCGTTGGGGGGGGACTATTTAGCTCCTACAATGAGCAGTTCTTC.

This clone was seen a handful of times. At one boundary the junction diverges from the germline segment, which might be a read error. The CDR3 DNA sequence: TGTGCCTGGCGTGTTGGGAGGACACAATACACCGGGGAGCTGTTTTTT. The encoded protein is CAWRVGRTQYTGELFF. This chain uses TRBV30 with TRBJ2-2; possible D gene TRBD2, 6 bases. The CDR3 contains 16 residues. Germline CDR1 reads GTSNPN; CDR2 reads SVGIG (reference sequence).

Only a few counts were recorded for this clone. The CDR3 DNA is TGTGCCAGCAGCTTCGGGGGGCCCTCCTACGAGCAGTACTTC. As protein: CASSFGGPSYEQYF. This chain connects TRBV13 to TRBJ2-7, with D tentatively TRBD2 (7 bases). From germline, CDR1 is PRHDT and CDR2 FYEKMQ (reference sequence). The CDR3 length is 14 residues. Trimming took 3 bases from V and 0 from J, leaving 9 bases between them. Filled out from reference TRBV13 and TRBJ2-7, the complete variable domain reads AAGVIQSPRHLIKEKRETATLKCYPIPRHDTVYWYQQGPGQDPQFLISFYEKMQSDKGSIPDRFSAQQFSDYHSELNMSSLELGDSALYFCASSFGGPSYEQYFGPGTRLTVT.

The gene calls are TRBV7-9 and TRBJ2-1, with TRBD1 identical over 9 bases. Trimming removed 5 bases from V and 8 bases from J; junction bases left unmatched: 10. The CDR3 has 15 amino acids. Per germline, CDR1 SEHNR and CDR2 FQNEAQ (reference sequence). In nucleotides, the CDR3 is TGTGCCAGCAGCCTTTCCGGGACAGGGATCCATGAGCAGTTCTTC. Translation gives CASSLSGTGIHEQFF.

This clone was picked up a small number of times. This chain joins TRBV6-5 and TRBJ1-2; TRBD1 is a possible D gene (6 bases). The CDR3 totals 15 residues. The germline V gene has CDR1 MNHEY and CDR2 SVGAGI. The V and J ends lost 2 bases and 1 base respectively, with 11 bases between them. This CDR3 reads CASSYGPGVNYGYTF. CDR3 nucleotides: TGTGCCAGCAGTTACGGCCCAGGGGTTAACTATGGCTACACCTTC.

In its sample, this clone was seen a few times. The gene calls are TRBV7-9 and TRBJ1-1; D unclear. Germline values: CDR1 SEHNR, CDR2 FQNEAQ (reference sequence). V lost 6 bases to trimming and J lost 3 bases, with 20 bases between them. CDR3 length: 16 residues. CDR3 sequence (DNA): TGTGCCAGCAGGGACCCCATGAGGGAGAGGGACACTGAAGCTTTCTTT. Translated, it gives CASRDPMRERDTEAFF.

This clone was counted only a few times. The gene calls are TRBV9 and TRBJ1-2, with TRBD1 identical over 10 bases. The CDR3 has 17 residues. Germline CDR1 SGDLS, CDR2 YYNGEE. J gave up 1 base and V 0 bases, and 6 bases lay outside the gene matches. The CDR3 nucleotides read TGTGCCAGCAGCGTAGGAGGGACAGGGGCCCTTAACTATGGCTACACCTTC. Amino acids: CASSVGGTGALNYGYTF.

The rearrangement uses TRBV30 and TRBJ2-1, with 13 bases matching TRBD2. V was clipped by 5 bases and J by 6 bases; unmatched bases: 7. Germline V gene lookup returns CDR1 GTSNPN and CDR2 SVGIG (reference sequence). The CDR3 has 15 residues. Here the CDR3 DNA reads TGTGCCTGGGGAATTGGACTAGCGGGGGTCAATGAGCAGTTCTTC. Translating gives CAWGIGLAGVNEQFF.

The chain recombines TRBV30 with TRBJ1-1; no definite D call. The CDR3 covers 11 residues. The germline V gene has CDR1 GTSNPN and CDR2 SVGIG (reference sequence). V shed 4 bases and J shed 10 bases, with 13 bases lying between them. The CDR3 DNA is TGTGCCTGGACTAGCCACCTGGGAGCTTTCTTT. Translated, it gives CAWTSHLGAFF.

This chain joins TRBV2 and TRBJ1-4; D not resolved. CDR1 and CDR2 from the germline V gene are SNHLY and FYNNEI. The CDR3 is 14 amino acids. The V gene lost 7 bases and the J gene lost 4 bases, with 13 bases spanning the gap. CDR3 nucleotides: TGTGCCAGCAACCCGTATCTCGGTAATGAAAAACTGTTTTTT. Translating it yields CASNPYLGNEKLFF.

This clone was seen only a few times. The chain joins TRBV7-2 to TRBJ1-2; TRBD1 matches at 8 bases. The germline gives CDR1 SGHTA, CDR2 FQGNSA. Trimming removed 3 bases from V and 0 bases from J; junction bases left unmatched: 3. This CDR3 contains 15 residues. CDR3 in amino acids: CASSFTGGANYGYTF. CDR3 nucleotides: TGTGCCAGCAGCTTTACAGGGGGTGCTAACTATGGCTACACCTTC.

This clone was recorded a few times. The V gene is TRBV7-2, the J gene TRBJ2-2, with TRBD2 matching 10 bases. Trimming removed 10 bases from V and 6 bases from J; junction bases left unmatched: 8. CDR3 size: 14 residues. Germline V gene sequence: CDR1 SGHTA, CDR2 FQGNSA. CDR3 bases: TGTGCCACTTCACTAGCGGGGTACGCCGGGGAGCTGTTTTTT. This sequence encodes CATSLAGYAGELFF.

This chain uses TRBV7-9 with TRBJ1-2; D is undetermined. CDR1 and CDR2 (germline): SEHNR, FQNEAQ (reference sequence). Trimming removed 4 bases at V and 5 bases at J, with 11 bases between. The CDR3 sequence is 13 residues long. The DNA for the CDR3 is TGTGCCAGCAGCTGGCAAGACTTATATGGCTACACCTTC. Translation: CASSWQDLYGYTF.

The CDR3, as DNA: TGTGCCAGCAGCGCTCCGAGGGAGACCCAGTACTTC. Encoded protein: CASSAPRETQYF. This chain joins TRBV9 and TRBJ2-5; the D is unclear. The CDR3 loop spans 12 amino acids. V was cut by 3 bases and J by 5 bases, with 8 bases left in between. Germline loops: CDR1 SGDLS, CDR2 YYNGEE. The whole variable domain, filled in from reference TRBV9 and TRBJ2-5, reads DSGVTQTPKHLITATGQRVTLRCSPRSGDLSVYWYQQSLDQGLQFLIQYYNGEERAKGNILERFSAQQFPDLHSELNLSSLELGDSALYFCASSAPRETQYFGPGTRLLVL.

CDR3 protein: CASRQKMNTEAFF. CDR3 nucleotides: TGTGCCAGCAGACAGAAGATGAACACTGAAGCTTTCTTT. This chain connects TRBV6-4 to TRBJ1-1; D gene uncertain. Germline CDR1 reads MRHNA; CDR2 reads SNTAGT. The CDR3 contains 13 residues. With 6 bases removed from V and 0 bases from J, the gap between germline ends came to 8 bases.

V usage is TRBV30 and J usage is TRBJ1-5; 8 bases map to TRBD1. Losses at the gene ends were 5 bases for V and 0 bases for J; bases not matched to a gene: 3. The CDR3 loop spans 14 amino acids. Germline lookup yields CDR1 GTSNPN and CDR2 SVGIG (reference sequence). The CDR3 DNA reads as TGTGCCTGGGACAGGGGCACTAGCAATCAGCCCCAGCATTTT. Protein: CAWDRGTSNQPQHF.